This TCR beta chain was found in a study of blood T cell repertoires in COVID-19. Looked up from germline, CDR1 is SGHVS and CDR2 is FNYEAQ. With V trimmed by 5 bases and J by 8 bases, 8 bases remained unmatched. The CDR3 is 13 residues long. Profiled with immunoSEQ multiplex PCR; TCRdb holds only in-frame clones, not every one. The sample contains about 16,000 clones, roughly 89% of which appear only once. The source of this sequence is a man aged 60 to 75 with active COVID-19. Sequencing used peripheral blood. The chain recombines TRBV7-6 with TRBJ1-2, with 7 bases aligning to TRBD1. The CDR3 nucleotides are TGTGCCAGCAGCGCAGCAGGGGGAGCAGGCTACACCTTC. Amino acid sequence: CASSAAGGAGYTF. Looking up the rest from reference TRBV7-6 and TRBJ1-2 gives the full variable domain: GAGVSQSPRYKVTKRGQDVALRCDPISGHVSLYWYRQALGQGPEFLTYFNYEAQQDKSGLPNDRFSAERPEGSISTLTIQRTEQRDSAMYRCASSAAGGAGYTFGSGTRLTVV.